This is a list of T cell receptor beta chains from one sample in a study of CXCR3-negative and CXCR3-positive naive CD8 T cells. TCRdb derives one entry per CDR3 protein from the 5' RACE reads, leaving out DNA. This repertoire includes about 110,000 distinct CDR3 sequences. The source material was naive CXCR3+ CD8+ T cells from blood. These receptors were collected from a human donor in good health. Some clones in this sample may be carry-over from other donors' samples. CDR3s include the opening cysteine and the closing phenylalanine or tryptophan.

v_call	j_call	cdr3_aa
TRBV27	TRBJ2-3	CASSRDRVVFFTDTQYF
TRBV4-3	TRBJ2-1	CASSQSAGDEQFF
TRBV5-1	TRBJ2-7	CASSYSTGGYEQYF
TRBV27	TRBJ2-7	CASSSTTIYEQYF
TRBV28	TRBJ2-1	CASSLYLREAGFF
TRBV27	TRBJ1-1	CASSLSWGSEAFF
TRBV4-2	TRBJ2-1	CASSQDDTSGGNEQFF
TRBV20-1	TRBJ2-5	CSAGRQGERETQYF
TRBV4-3	TRBJ2-2	CASSQDTGNTGELFF
TRBV20-1	TRBJ2-3	CSLTADLPPFRTDTQYF
TRBV5-1	TRBJ2-7	CASSLVGRPYEQYF
TRBV5-1	TRBJ1-2	CASSFTENYGYTF
TRBV6-5	TRBJ1-3	CASKLRLVGNTIYF
TRBV7-9	TRBJ2-1	CASSESLGGLYYNEQFF
TRBV10-3	TRBJ2-3	CAISDTGPKATDTQYF
TRBV5-1	TRBJ1-1	CASSLPGTGGMNTEAFF
TRBV15	TRBJ2-7	CATSREDNSYEQYF
TRBV7-9	TRBJ1-1	CASSPTGGVEAFF
TRBV28	TRBJ2-5	CASSLTGTEETQYF
TRBV7-2	TRBJ2-1	CASSLPSYDWRGDNEQFF
TRBV7-2	TRBJ2-1	CASSGRQGYNEQFF
TRBV3-1	TRBJ2-3	CASSQEVGGSTDTQYF
TRBV7-2	TRBJ1-6	CASSPDLSSYNSPLHF
TRBV28	TRBJ2-3	CASSMVVELAGTDTQYF
TRBV29-1	TRBJ2-1	CSVAGQGARNEQFF
TRBV4-2	TRBJ1-1	CASSPTWTGPNTEAFF
TRBV20-1	TRBJ2-3	CSADDTDTQYF
TRBV6-2/TRBV6-3	TRBJ1-5	CASSYGGAPQHF
TRBV7-6	TRBJ1-5	CASSFGKYQPQHF
TRBV7-9	TRBJ2-1	CASSSPEDSYYNEQFF
TRBV7-3	TRBJ2-1	CASTVAGGSFDEQFF
TRBV6-1	TRBJ2-7	CATSWDRAYEQYF
TRBV28	TRBJ2-7	CASVKRFLSYEQYF
TRBV4-2	TRBJ2-7	CASSQDPLSGGEQYF
TRBV6-6	TRBJ1-2	CASSQGDGYTF
TRBV28	TRBJ2-2	CASSFWPSGQVTGELFF
TRBV6-6	TRBJ2-5	CASSYGLAGVETQYF
TRBV6-6	TRBJ2-1	CASSYSKLSNEQFF
TRBV7-2	TRBJ2-7	CASSFSGEPYEQYF
TRBV5-6	TRBJ1-1	CASSGQGMNTEAFF
TRBV6-2/TRBV6-3	TRBJ2-1	CASSYESYNEQFF